This T cell receptor (beta chain) was identified in a study of T cell repertoires in cytomegalovirus infection (dated by TCRdb to the late 2010s). Describing the broader study: The HLA type of each donor mattered for the analysis, because public TCR beta signatures pointed to carriage of CMV infection along with the matching HLA type. What the work shows at the level of the full study, not this receptor alone: The ex vivo response was dominated by HLA-C-restricted CMV-specific TCR beta clonotypes, which also provided the single most frequent clonotype in two of eight donors. In both this cohort and an independent cohort of several hundred donors, the cumulative frequency of public TCR beta family members distinguished carriers of CMV infection plus the relevant HLA type.

Relative to germline, V is 3 bases shorter and J is 9 bases shorter, with 9 bases between their ends. CDR1 and CDR2 are drawn from the germline V gene: MDHEN, SYDVKM. Its CDR3 holds 13 amino acids, cysteine through phenylalanine. The CDR3 DNA has 39 bases and is translated from base 1. The sequencing machine was an Illumina HiSeq 1500. TCRdb reworked the public reads: Q25 trimming with fastp, MiXCR clone assembly, productive beta chains retained. Entries are consolidated by CDR3 protein sequence, retaining the most common genes and DNA. For this sample the table gives 300,000 or so distinct CDR3 sequences, of which 8% to 10% were detected only once. The ten biggest clones cover around 2.4% of the sample. At least ten counts were recorded for this clonotype. Its antigen is not yet known. Base quality data are lacking; no much larger clone is found one base away.

The rearranged chain carries TRBV28 and TRBJ1-6; the D segment could be TRBD1, given 5 matching bases. Sequencing was carried out using PBMCs. This receptor was obtained from a human donor in good health (CMV status not recorded). Some clones in this sample may be carry-over from other donors' samples. The CDR3 region: CASSFRDGSPLHF. DNA sequence: TGTGCCAGCAGTTTCAGGGACGGTTCACCCCTCCACTTT.